This T cell receptor (beta chain) was documented in a study of graft-versus-host responses after intestinal transplantation. About the study: As for transplant type, recipients had multivisceral, liver-intestinal, or isolated intestinal grafts.

Study-level results: Declining HvG levels early post-transplant were linked to peak circulating GvH clone levels.

CDR1 is MRHNA, CDR2 SNTAGT, per germline. The ends lost 5 bases at V and 7 bases at J; junction bases unmatched: 1. The CDR3 length is 13 residues. Using immunoSEQ multiplex PCR, the repertoire was profiled, and TCRdb retains in-frame clones only, with some absent. The profile covers 25,000 to 30,000 clones, with 85% to 95% appearing a single time and roughly 0.72% taken by the ten largest. In regard to this clone: Its antigen remains unidentified.

The rearrangement links TRBV6-4 to TRBJ1-6; 8 nucleotides agree with TRBD1. This receptor was identified in a human patient who received an intestinal transplant, so some T cells may come from the graft donor. The material was PBMCs, obtained about ten weeks after intestinal transplant. The CDR3, as DNA: TGTGCCAGCAGTCGGGACAGGAATTCACCCCTCCACTTT. Translating it yields CASSRDRNSPLHF.